The clone carrying this T cell receptor beta chain appeared a few times. Its antigen is not identified. The entry originates in a study of tumor-infiltrating lymphocytes in primary liver carcinoma. Study-level results: The 250 largest clones made up significantly more of tumor than blood repertoires (p = 0.039). A small share of top clones, only about 8-25%, was found in all five tumor regions.

The study co-extracted DNA and RNA from 20-30 mg of unsorted bulk tissue. Every tumor specimen contained over 85% viable tumor cells. Reverse transcription of around 0.45 ug total RNA with a constant-region primer produced TCR beta cDNA. Three rounds of nested multiplex PCR with slightly modified ARM-PCR produced TCR beta libraries. A C-beta reverse primer was combined with TRBV1-TRBV30 forward primers in the first two PCR rounds, and each round had about 10 cycles. TCRdb itself ran the multiplex PCR reads through MiXCR, one entry per CDR3 protein. The data hold about 120,000 distinct CDR3 sequences, with 50% to 65% observed a single time. Germline CDR1 and CDR2: SEHNR and FQNEAQ (reference sequence). The CDR3 contains 16 residues. Trimming stripped 5 bases from V and 10 bases from J, with 21 bases between.

The sequencing sample was made of liver tumor tissue from sampling region 1. Subset noted: tumor region T1, superior pole. The chain combines TRBV7-9 with TRBJ1-6; tentative D call: TRBD1 (5 bases). The receptor comes from a woman between 55 and 75 years old with primary liver carcinoma and hepatitis B virus infection. This CDR3 is CASSGFFQGKGSPLHF. The CDR3 nucleotides read TGTGCCAGCAGCGGCTTCTTCCAGGGAAAGGGGTCACCCCTCCACTTT.